These 2 T cell receptor beta chains share one sample of origin, sequenced in a study of blood T cell repertoires in COVID-19. TCRdb keeps only in-frame clones here, not all; method: immunoSEQ multiplex PCR. The sample records approximately 280,000 clones, around 88% being singletons. Sequencing used peripheral blood. The receptors originated from a middle-aged man with acute or convalescent COVID-19.

The chain recombines TRBV5-1 with TRBJ1-4, with D possibly TRBD1 on 6 matching bases. Germline V gene sequence: CDR1 SGHRS, CDR2 YFSETQ. V lost 4 bases and J lost 5, with 18 bases in between. This CDR3 spans 16 amino acids. CDR3 DNA: TGCGCCAGCAGCCCCCTACAGGGCAGGGGAAATGAAAAACTGTTTTTT. Translated: CASSPLQGRGNEKLFF.

V usage is TRBV4-2 and J usage is TRBJ1-2; no firm D call. The V gene's germline CDR1 is LGHNA and CDR2 YNFKEQ. V dropped 1 base and J dropped 4 bases, with 13 bases sitting between them. The CDR3 totals 15 residues. The CDR3 loop is CASSQVNTGFYGYTF. CDR3 nucleotide sequence: TGTGCCAGCAGCCAAGTCAATACGGGGTTCTATGGCTACACCTTC.